Each of the 29 T cell receptor beta chains below was sequenced from the same sample in a study of cytomegalovirus exposure and HLA in healthy donors. PCR used 60 Vbeta primers and 13 Jbeta primers. Measured with immunoSEQ multiplex PCR; TCRdb has only the in-frame clones, and not every one. The sample has 150,000 to 200,000 clones, approximately 84% seen once. The sequenced sample was PBMCs. The receptor set was obtained from a woman in her thirties in good health and CMV-seropositive.

The chain uses TRBV28 and TRBJ2-2; unclear D gene. The CDR3 is 14 amino acids. Germline V CDR1 and CDR2: MDHEN, SYDVKM. V was shortened by 6 bases and J by 6 bases, with 14 bases between the two germline ends. This chain's CDR3 is CASSPRSSAGELFF. Written as DNA, the CDR3 is TGTGCCAGCAGCCCGAGGAGCAGCGCCGGGGAGCTGTTTTTT.

This clone has only one observation. The CDR3 sequence is CASSLYASQGVDTQYF. The CDR3 coding sequence is TGTGCCAGCAGCTTATATGCTAGTCAGGGGGTAGATACGCAGTATTTT. This chain uses TRBV7-2 with TRBJ2-3; TRBD1 matches 7 bases. V lost 2 bases, J lost 5 bases, and 10 bases stayed unmatched. The germline gives CDR1 SGHTA, CDR2 FQGNSA. The CDR3 has 16 amino acids.

The genes are TRBV6-5 and TRBJ1-1, with 7 bases that match TRBD1. V shed 4 bases, J shed 1 base, and the junction held 6 bases outside the gene matches. The V gene's germline CDR1 is MNHEY and CDR2 SVGAGI. The CDR3 is 15 residues long. The CDR3 sequence is CASSSLDRWNTEAFF. The CDR3 bases are TGTGCCAGCAGTTCTTTGGACAGGTGGAACACTGAAGCTTTCTTT.

This clone was found a few times. V usage is TRBV7-2 and J usage is TRBJ2-3; the D is unclear. This CDR3 contains 15 residues. V shed 0 bases and J shed 2 bases, with 9 bases lying between them. Per the germline V gene, CDR1 is SGHTA and CDR2 is FQGNSA. CDR3 amino acids: CASSLAPTYTDTQYF. For the CDR3, the DNA is TGTGCCAGCAGCTTAGCCCCTACCTACACAGATACGCAGTATTTT.

The chain has TRBV7-6 and TRBJ1-1, with 7 bases aligning to TRBD1. The V gene end was trimmed by 5 bases and the J gene end by 0 bases; junction bases not matched to a gene: 12. CDR1 SGHVS and CDR2 FNYEAQ come from the germline V gene. CDR3 length equals 17 residues. The chain's CDR3 is CASSPMTGPFMNTEAFF. For the CDR3, the DNA is TGTGCCAGCAGCCCTATGACAGGGCCTTTTATGAACACTGAAGCTTTCTTT.

This sequence joins TRBV6-1 and TRBJ1-2; D possibly corresponds to TRBD1 (5 bases). The germline CDR1 and CDR2 sequences are MNHNS and SASEGT. CDR3 length: 17 amino acids. Trimming took 4 bases from V and 3 from J, leaving 21 bases between them. In DNA, the CDR3 is TGTGCCAGCAGTGCCAAAGGGGAGGGCAGGACTCACTATGGCTACACCTTC. This encodes CASSAKGEGRTHYGYTF.

This clone appeared once. The chain links TRBV5-4 to TRBJ2-1; 16 positions agree with TRBD2. The CDR3 consists of 17 residues. Germline lookup yields CDR1 SGHNT and CDR2 YYREEE (reference sequence). Germline trimming cut 4 bases from V and 4 bases from J; bases unmatched to any gene: 5. In nucleotides, the CDR3 is TGTGCCAGCAGCCTGGGGACTAGCGGGAGGGGTTACAATGAGCAGTTCTTC. This translates into CASSLGTSGRGYNEQFF.

The chain links TRBV11-3 to TRBJ2-1; D is possibly TRBD2 (7 bases). Per germline, CDR1 SGHNT and CDR2 YENEEA. The germline V and J ends were trimmed by 5 bases and 5 bases, with 13 bases remaining between them. The CDR3 extends over 14 amino acids. The CDR3 coding sequence is TGTGCCAGCAGCAGGGGGGGACCAGACAATGAGCAGTTCTTC. This translates into CASSRGGPDNEQFF.

The chain employs TRBV14 and TRBJ2-2, with TRBD1 identical over 8 bases. The CDR3 loop spans 17 amino acids. Unmatched junction bases numbered 9, after V lost 0 bases and J lost 6 bases. Germline V gene data show CDR1 as SGHDN and CDR2 as FVKESK. The CDR3 reads CASSQDRGLQFSGELFF. The CDR3 DNA sequence: TGTGCCAGCAGCCAAGACAGGGGGCTCCAATTTTCCGGGGAGCTGTTTTTT.

The V and J genes are TRBV6-1 and TRBJ2-3; 7 bases map to TRBD1. V lost 6 bases, J lost 0 bases, and 6 bases stayed unmatched. CDR1 and CDR2 (germline): MNHNS, SASEGT. The CDR3 is made up of 15 amino acids. For the CDR3, the DNA is TGTGCCAGCAGCTGGGACAGCCTTAGCACAGATACGCAGTATTTT. Translated: CASSWDSLSTDTQYF.

The chain joins TRBV25-1 to TRBJ2-5, with TRBD1 as a possible D gene (6 bases). Germline CDR1 reads MGHDK; CDR2 reads SYGVNS. The CDR3 length is 16 residues. V was shortened by 7 bases and J by 5 bases, with 23 bases between the two germline ends. The CDR3 coding sequence is TGTGCCAGCATGCTCCCTCGGGACACCGGGTGGGAGACCCAGTACTTC. Translation gives CASMLPRDTGWETQYF.

V gene TRBV19 combines with J gene TRBJ2-5; maybe TRBD1 (6 bases). CDR3 size: 14 residues. Deletions cut 3 bases from V and 1 base from J, with 9 bases between. CDR1 LNHDA and CDR2 SQIVND come from the germline V gene (reference sequence). CDR3 sequence: CASSMKGGQETQYF. For the CDR3, the DNA is TGTGCCAGTAGTATGAAAGGGGGCCAAGAGACCCAGTACTTC. The full variable domain, in which reference TRBV19 and TRBJ2-5 provide the parts outside the CDR3, is DGGITQSPKYLFRKEGQNVTLSCEQNLNHDAMYWYRQDPGQGLRLIYYSQIVNDFQKGDIAEGYSVSREKKESFPLTVTSAQKNPTAFYLCASSMKGGQETQYFGPGTRLLVL.

This chain joins TRBV28 and TRBJ1-1; D is unclear. Per the germline V gene, CDR1 is MDHEN and CDR2 is SYDVKM. Trimming stripped 5 bases from V and 8 bases from J, with 12 bases between. CDR3 size: 12 residues. CDR3 nucleotide sequence: TGTGCCAGCAGTCCCTCCAAGAGAGAAGCTTTCTTT. This translates into CASSPSKREAFF. Using reference TRBV28 and TRBJ1-1 for the parts outside the CDR3, the full variable domain is DVKVTQSSRYLVKRTGEKVFLECVQDMDHENMFWYRQDPGLGLRLIYFSYDVKMKEKGDIPEGYSVSREKKERFSLILESASTNQTSMYLCASSPSKREAFFGQGTRLTVV.

The chain employs TRBV7-2 and TRBJ2-5; 9 bases map to TRBD2. Germline trimming cut 0 bases from V and 5 bases from J; bases unmatched to any gene: 7. This CDR3 is 16 amino acids long. Germline V gene sequence: CDR1 SGHTA, CDR2 FQGNSA. The chain's CDR3 is CASSLAWASGAETQYF. As DNA, the CDR3 is TGTGCCAGCAGCTTAGCTTGGGCTAGCGGGGCTGAGACCCAGTACTTC. Looking up the rest from reference TRBV7-2 and TRBJ2-5 gives the full variable domain: GAGVSQSPSNKVTEKGKDVELRCDPISGHTALYWYRQSLGQGLEFLIYFQGNSAPDKSGLPSDRFSAERTGGSVSTLTIQRTQQEDSAVYLCASSLAWASGAETQYFGPGTRLLVL.

This clone occurred a few times. This chain joins TRBV13 and TRBJ1-2; 8 bases fit TRBD1. Trimming cost V 5 bases and J 1 base; bases outside gene matches: 9. The germline gives CDR1 PRHDT, CDR2 FYEKMQ (reference sequence). The CDR3 is made up of 16 amino acids. Here the CDR3 reads CASSAPGQDFNYGYTF. CDR3 coding DNA: TGTGCCAGCAGCGCTCCGGGACAGGATTTTAACTATGGCTACACCTTC.

The chain combines TRBV4-3 with TRBJ1-4; TRBD1 matches 7 bases. Germline V CDR1 and CDR2: LGHNA, YSLEER. The CDR3 is made up of 16 amino acids. J was trimmed by 3 bases and V by 1 base; bases with no gene match: 5. The CDR3 spells CASSQGRGLSNEKLFF. The CDR3 nucleotides read TGCGCCAGCAGCCAAGGGAGGGGGCTTTCTAATGAAAAACTGTTTTTT.

The V call is TRBV5-1, the J call TRBJ2-7; D is possibly TRBD2 (6 bases). Germline-derived CDR1 and CDR2 are SGHRS and YFSETQ. This CDR3 has 16 amino acids. The V end lost 3 bases, the J end lost 0 bases, and 16 bases lay between the germline ends. The CDR3 loop reads CASSSTDYSSSYEQYF. The CDR3 DNA follows: TGCGCCAGCAGCTCTACGGACTACTCTAGCTCCTACGAGCAGTACTTC.

The genes are TRBV10-1 and TRBJ1-3, with a tentative D call TRBD1 (6 bases). Trimming took 6 bases from V and 4 from J, leaving 13 bases between them. This CDR3 region has 14 residues. Germline CDR1 reads WNHNN; CDR2 reads SYGVQD (reference sequence). CDR3 in amino acids: CASSPTTGGNTIYF. As DNA, the CDR3 is TGCGCCAGCAGCCCGACGACAGGAGGAAACACCATATATTTT.

The V gene is TRBV29-1, the J gene TRBJ1-2; 9 positions match TRBD1. Trimming removed 5 bases from V and 2 bases from J; junction bases left unmatched: 9. CDR3 length: 15 residues. CDR1 is SQVTM, CDR2 ANQGSEA, per germline. In nucleotides, the CDR3 is TGCAGCGTTTCTGGTCCCGGGACAGGGAACTATGGCTACACCTTC. Amino acids: CSVSGPGTGNYGYTF.

This sequence joins TRBV5-4 and TRBJ1-2; the D gene is possibly TRBD1 (6 bases). The germline gives CDR1 SGHNT, CDR2 YYREEE (reference sequence). Trimming took off 0 bases at V and 6 bases at J, with 12 bases between the two ends. The CDR3 length is 14 residues. DNA of the CDR3: TGTGCCAGCAGCTTGGTTGGGGGCGTCGATGGCTACACCTTC. It encodes CASSLVGGVDGYTF.

The chain combines TRBV14 with TRBJ2-6; 7 bases map to TRBD1. This CDR3 has 18 amino acids. The germline V gene encodes CDR1 SGHDN and CDR2 FVKESK. V shed 1 base, J shed 2 bases, and the junction held 8 bases outside the gene matches. CDR3 region: CASSQGGGVYPGANVLTF. CDR3 nucleotide sequence: TGTGCCAGCAGCCAAGGAGGGGGCGTCTACCCTGGGGCCAACGTCCTGACTTTC.

The CDR3 sequence is CASSEYRRVYGYTF. Written as DNA, the CDR3 is TGTGCCAGTAGTGAGTACCGGCGGGTCTATGGCTACACCTTC. This chain connects TRBV19 to TRBJ1-2; D remains unclear. Between the trimmed V and J ends, which lost 5 bases and 4 bases, there was a span of 14 bases. Germline values: CDR1 LNHDA, CDR2 SQIVND (reference sequence). The CDR3 has 14 residues. Combining the CDR3 with reference TRBV19 and TRBJ1-2 gives the whole variable domain DGGITQSPKYLFRKEGQNVTLSCEQNLNHDAMYWYRQDPGQGLRLIYYSQIVNDFQKGDIAEGYSVSREKKESFPLTVTSAQKNPTAFYLCASSEYRRVYGYTFGSGTRLTVV.

V and J are TRBV27 and TRBJ2-7; weak D call: TRBD1 (6 bases). The CDR3 length is 17 residues. The germline V gene encodes CDR1 MNHEY and CDR2 SMNVEV (reference sequence). V shed 5 bases and J shed 2 bases, with 22 bases lying between them. The CDR3 sequence is CASSRAKDSFFTYEQYF. The CDR3 DNA reads as TGTGCCAGCAGTCGAGCTAAGGACAGCTTCTTTACCTACGAGCAGTACTTC.

This chain joins TRBV4-1 and TRBJ1-3; 8 positions match TRBD1. Trimming at V came to 6 bases and at J to 4 bases, leaving 8 bases not matched to a gene. The germline V gene encodes CDR1 MGHRA and CDR2 YSYEKL. This CDR3 is built from 15 residues. CDR3 bases: TGCGCCAGCAGTAACCAGGGGGCGCACGGAAACACCATATATTTT. This sequence encodes CASSNQGAHGNTIYF.

This clone occurred once. Germline and junction disagree at one end, which may indicate a read error. The chain uses TRBV7-9 and TRBJ1-2, with D possibly being TRBD1 (5 bases). Germline assignment: CDR1 SEHNR and CDR2 FQNEAQ (reference sequence). CDR3 length: 12 residues. The CDR3 DNA sequence: TGTTCCAGCAGCCCTCAGGGCGTTGGCTACACCTTC. It codes for CSSSPQGVGYTF.

This clone was recorded once. V and J are TRBV5-1 and TRBJ2-2, with TRBD2 matching over 9 bases. Per germline, CDR1 SGHRS and CDR2 YFSETQ. CDR3 size: 18 residues. Trimming removed 4 bases from V and 1 base from J; junction bases left unmatched: 11. This chain's CDR3 is CASSPRRNSGGNTGELFF. The CDR3 DNA follows: TGCGCCAGCAGCCCCCGGCGGAATAGCGGGGGGAACACCGGGGAGCTGTTTTTT.

V is TRBV13 and J is TRBJ1-3; D gene ambiguous. CDR1 and CDR2 from the germline V gene are PRHDT and FYEKMQ (reference sequence). The CDR3 is 15 residues long. V was clipped by 1 base and J by 0 bases, with 7 bases between them. The chain's CDR3 is CASSLVTASGNTIYF. CDR3 coding DNA: TGTGCCAGCAGCTTAGTTACAGCCTCTGGAAACACCATATATTTT. Filled out from reference TRBV13 and TRBJ1-3, the complete variable domain reads AAGVIQSPRHLIKEKRETATLKCYPIPRHDTVYWYQQGPGQDPQFLISFYEKMQSDKGSIPDRFSAQQFSDYHSELNMSSLELGDSALYFCASSLVTASGNTIYFGEGSWLTVV.

V and J are TRBV9 and TRBJ2-2; D may be TRBD2 (7 bases). V was shortened by 4 bases and J by 6 bases, with 13 bases between the two germline ends. Germline loops: CDR1 SGDLS, CDR2 YYNGEE. This CDR3 has 14 residues. The CDR3 spells CASSPRGGAGELFF. The CDR3 nucleotides are TGTGCCAGCAGCCCGAGGGGGGGGGCCGGGGAGCTGTTTTTT.

V is TRBV7-9 and J is TRBJ1-3; TRBD1 agrees at 7 bases. The CDR3 length is 16 residues. CDR1 SEHNR and CDR2 FQNEAQ come from the germline V gene (reference sequence). The J segment lost 4 bases and the V segment lost 2 bases, leaving 8 bases of the junction unmatched. The CDR3 loop is CASSLFKGARGNTIYF. The CDR3 nucleotides read TGTGCCAGCAGCTTATTCAAGGGGGCACGCGGAAACACCATATATTTT.